This T cell receptor (beta chain) was profiled in a study of shared clonotypes between healthy human individuals. With regard to this clone: The antigen is not known.

Findings and caveats of the study: It was the few donors that limited the genetic and exposure-history diversity represented. Only blood underwent sampling, and tissue repertoires likely differ.

Repertoires were generated with immunoSEQ multiplex PCR, while TCRdb's copy carries only in-frame clones and drops some. The sample consists of roughly 500,000 clones, around 74% of them appearing once. Nashville, Tennessee was home to all donors, who were Caucasian adults. The junction had 7 bases not matched to a gene; V was cut back by 8 bases and J by 1 base. From germline, CDR1 is SEHNR and CDR2 FQNEAQ (reference sequence). CDR3 length: 14 amino acids. Input material: PBMCs. The sequence derives from a woman aged 40 to 49 in good health. Some clones in this sample may be carry-over from other donors' samples. This rearrangement joins TRBV7-9 to TRBJ1-1, with 7 positions matching TRBD1. CDR3 sequence reads: CASSDQGGNTEAFF. DNA for the CDR3: TGTGCCAGCTCCGATCAGGGGGGGAACACTGAAGCTTTCTTT.